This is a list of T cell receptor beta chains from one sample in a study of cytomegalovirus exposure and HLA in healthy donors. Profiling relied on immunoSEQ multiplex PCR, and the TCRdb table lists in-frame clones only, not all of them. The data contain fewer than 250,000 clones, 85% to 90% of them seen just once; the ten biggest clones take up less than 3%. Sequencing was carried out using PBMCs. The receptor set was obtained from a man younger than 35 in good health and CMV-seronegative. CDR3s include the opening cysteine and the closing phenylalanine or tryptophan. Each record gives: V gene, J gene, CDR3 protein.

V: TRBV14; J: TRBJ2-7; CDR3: CASSRGHSYEQYF
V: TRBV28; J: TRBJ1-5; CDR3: CASGLFDQPQHF
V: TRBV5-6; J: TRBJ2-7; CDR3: CASSLSALRREQYF
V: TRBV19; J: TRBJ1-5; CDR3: CASSIVPPRSNQPQHF
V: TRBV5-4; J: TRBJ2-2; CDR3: CASRLKTTSGGPFPGELFF
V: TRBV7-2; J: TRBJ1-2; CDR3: CASSIQVWGYTF
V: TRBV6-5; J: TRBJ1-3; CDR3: CASNGEVSGNTIYF
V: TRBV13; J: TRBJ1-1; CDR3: CASSFLGEQGSFTEAFF
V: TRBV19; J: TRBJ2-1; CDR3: CASSIGGTSMNEQFF
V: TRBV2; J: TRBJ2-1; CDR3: CASSGRTSGRNEQFF
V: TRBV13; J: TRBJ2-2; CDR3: CASSPDGLAGGGRTGELFF
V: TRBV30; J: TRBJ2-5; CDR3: CAWSRLVTGETQYF
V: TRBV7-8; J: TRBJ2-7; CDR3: CASRTLQGSSSYEQYF
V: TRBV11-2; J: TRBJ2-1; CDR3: CASSSSRVTQFF
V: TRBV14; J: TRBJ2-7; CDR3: CASSQTVTYEQYF
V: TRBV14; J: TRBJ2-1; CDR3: CASSPGAGKQFF
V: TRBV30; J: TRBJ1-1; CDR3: CAWMIQEGASRTEAFF
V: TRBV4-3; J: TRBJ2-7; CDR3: CASSQGAGTSAYEQYF
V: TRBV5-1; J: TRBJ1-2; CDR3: CASSPDGRGVVRYTF
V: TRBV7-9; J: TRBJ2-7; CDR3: CASSFPSSGSPYEQYF
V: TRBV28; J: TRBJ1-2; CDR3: CASRRGQFYGYTF
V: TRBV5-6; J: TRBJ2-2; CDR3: CASTHKFPRLAVSTGELFF
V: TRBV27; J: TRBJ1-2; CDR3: CASSFGGAQSYTF
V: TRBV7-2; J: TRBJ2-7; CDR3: CASTSAGGPYEQYF
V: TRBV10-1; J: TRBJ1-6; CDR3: CASSVGGNSPLHF
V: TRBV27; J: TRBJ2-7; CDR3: CASSRRTSGEQYF
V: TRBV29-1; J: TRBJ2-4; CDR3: CSVEVGRGGDIQYF
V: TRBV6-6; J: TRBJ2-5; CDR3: CASSNTGETQYF